This TCR beta chain stems from a study of cytomegalovirus exposure and HLA in healthy donors. Overall study context: Early released data comprised 80 million or so unique TCRs from HLA-typed donors. General study findings and limits: In vitro confirmation showed a few CMV-associated chains to be CMV antigen specific. There were around 160 TCR beta chains listed as cytomegalovirus-associated. CMV serostatus was the only immune exposure information that was available.

Germline V gene lookup returns CDR1 SGHRS and CDR2 YFSETQ. The CDR3 has 18 amino acids. Trimming cost V 4 bases and J 2 bases; bases outside gene matches: 8. In the PCR, 60 Vbeta and 13 Jbeta primers were used. Measured with immunoSEQ multiplex PCR; TCRdb has only the in-frame clones, and not every one. The specimen's table records fewer than 200,000 clones. For this clone: The antigen is undetermined.

This clonotype was obtained from an older woman in good health and CMV-seronegative. The chain employs TRBV5-1 and TRBJ2-1, with 14 bases that match TRBD2. The specimen sequenced was PBMCs. The CDR3 sequence is CASSIGLAGGGAYNEQFF. For the CDR3, the DNA is TGCGCCAGCAGCATCGGACTAGCGGGGGGAGGGGCCTACAATGAGCAGTTCTTC.